This T cell receptor beta chain was recorded in a study of TIL therapy for anti-PD-1-resistant metastatic lung cancer. Sequencing used immunoSEQ v3. Only in-frame clones appear in the TCRdb table, and some are missing; sequencing was by immunoSEQ multiplex PCR. Here the sample spans approximately 60,000 clones, over 70% being singletons. This clone was observed a single time. Trimming shortened V by 5 bases and J by 2 bases, and 13 bases separated the two germline ends. This CDR3 is built from 14 residues. Germline CDR1 SGHVS, CDR2 FQNEAQ. Documented time point: pre-treatment sample, taken before nivolumab and TIL therapy.

Sequencing was performed on blood, taken at baseline. This chain uses TRBV7-8 with TRBJ2-7; maybe TRBD2 (5 bases). The TCR comes from a person aged 30 to 80 with non-small cell lung cancer. The CDR3 is CASSAAPGTYEQYF. The CDR3 bases are TGTGCCAGCAGCGCAGCGCCGGGGACCTACGAGCAGTACTTC.